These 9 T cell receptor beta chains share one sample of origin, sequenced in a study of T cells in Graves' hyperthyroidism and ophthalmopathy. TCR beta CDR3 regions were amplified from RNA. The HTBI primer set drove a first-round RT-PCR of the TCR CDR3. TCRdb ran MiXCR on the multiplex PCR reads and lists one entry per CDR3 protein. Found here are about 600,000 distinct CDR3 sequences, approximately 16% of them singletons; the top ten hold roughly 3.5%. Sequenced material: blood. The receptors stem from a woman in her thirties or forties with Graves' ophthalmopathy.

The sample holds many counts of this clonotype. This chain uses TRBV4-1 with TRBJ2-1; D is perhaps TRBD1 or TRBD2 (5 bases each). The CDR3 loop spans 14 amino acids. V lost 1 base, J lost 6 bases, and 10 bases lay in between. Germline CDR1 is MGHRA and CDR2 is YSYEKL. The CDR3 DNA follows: TGCGCCAGCAGCCAAGGGTTGAGGGGCAATGAGCAGTTCTTC. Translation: CASSQGLRGNEQFF.

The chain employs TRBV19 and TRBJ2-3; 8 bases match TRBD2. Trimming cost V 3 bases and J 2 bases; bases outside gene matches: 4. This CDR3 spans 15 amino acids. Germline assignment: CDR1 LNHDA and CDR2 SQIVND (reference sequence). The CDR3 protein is CASSIRRGATDTQYF. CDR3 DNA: TGTGCCAGTAGTATTCGGCGGGGGGCCACAGATACGCAGTATTTT.

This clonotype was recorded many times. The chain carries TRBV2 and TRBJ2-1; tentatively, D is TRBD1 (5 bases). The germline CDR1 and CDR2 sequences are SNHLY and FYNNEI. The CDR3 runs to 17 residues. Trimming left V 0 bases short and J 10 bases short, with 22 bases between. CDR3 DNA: TGTGCCAGCAGTGAAGCTGATAGGACACGGTTAAGGGGCGAGCAGTTCTTC. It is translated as CASSEADRTRLRGEQFF.

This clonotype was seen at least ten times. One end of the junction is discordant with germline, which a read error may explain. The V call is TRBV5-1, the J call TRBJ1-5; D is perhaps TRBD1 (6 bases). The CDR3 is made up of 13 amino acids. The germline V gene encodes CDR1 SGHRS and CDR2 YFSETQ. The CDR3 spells CASSPGQNQPQHF. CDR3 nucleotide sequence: TGTGCCAGCAGTCCTGGACAGAATCAGCCCCAGCATTTT.

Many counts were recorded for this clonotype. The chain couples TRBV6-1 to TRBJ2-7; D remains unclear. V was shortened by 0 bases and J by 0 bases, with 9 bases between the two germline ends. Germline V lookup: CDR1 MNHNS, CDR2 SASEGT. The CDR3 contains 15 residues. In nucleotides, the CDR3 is TGTGCCAGCAGTGAAGCGCACTCGACCTCCTACGAGCAGTACTTC. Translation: CASSEAHSTSYEQYF.

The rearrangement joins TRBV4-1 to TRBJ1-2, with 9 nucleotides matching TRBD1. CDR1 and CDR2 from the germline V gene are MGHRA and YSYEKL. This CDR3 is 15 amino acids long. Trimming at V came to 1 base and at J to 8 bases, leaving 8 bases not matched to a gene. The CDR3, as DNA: TGCGCCAGCAGCCAAGCCGGGACAGGGAGAGGCGGCTACACCTTC. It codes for CASSQAGTGRGGYTF.

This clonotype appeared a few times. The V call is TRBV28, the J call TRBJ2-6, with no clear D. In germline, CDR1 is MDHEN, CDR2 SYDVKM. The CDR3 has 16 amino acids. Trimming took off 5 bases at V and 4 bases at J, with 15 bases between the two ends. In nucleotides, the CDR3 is TGTGCCAGCAGTCCCCCAGGACCCGCCGGGGCCAACGTCCTGACTTTC. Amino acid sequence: CASSPPGPAGANVLTF.

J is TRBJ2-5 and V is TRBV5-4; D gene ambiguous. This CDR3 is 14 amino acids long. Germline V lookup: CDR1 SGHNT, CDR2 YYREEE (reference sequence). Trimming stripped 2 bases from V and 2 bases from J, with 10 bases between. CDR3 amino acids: CASSLVGSQETQYF. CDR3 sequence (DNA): TGTGCCAGCAGCTTAGTGGGGTCTCAAGAGACCCAGTACTTC.

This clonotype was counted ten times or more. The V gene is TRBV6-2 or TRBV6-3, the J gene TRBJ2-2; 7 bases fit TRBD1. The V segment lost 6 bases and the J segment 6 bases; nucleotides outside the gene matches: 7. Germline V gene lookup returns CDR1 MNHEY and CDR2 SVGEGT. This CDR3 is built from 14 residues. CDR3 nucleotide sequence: TGTGCCAGCAGCCAGACAGGGCCCCCCGGGGAGCTGTTTTTT. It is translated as CASSQTGPPGELFF.